The rows below give T cell receptor beta chains drawn from one sample of a study of cytomegalovirus exposure and HLA in healthy donors. Data came from immunoSEQ multiplex PCR; TCRdb stores just in-frame clones and leaves some out. This table has 55,000 to 75,000 clones, 70% to 75% appearing once. Sequenced: PBMCs. The receptors were gathered from a man aged 25 to 40 in good health and CMV-seropositive. CDR3s include the opening cysteine and the closing phenylalanine or tryptophan. The order of the fields is CDR3 protein, CDR3 DNA, D gene, J gene, clone size, V gene. D genes are given only for firm matches. Not every row has a clone size; where given, it reads once, few, many or a size class.

cdr3_aa: CASSLSAGGPWTGELFF
cdr3_nt: TGTGCCAGCAGCTTGTCAGCGGGGGGGCCTTGGACCGGGGAGCTGTTTTTT
d_call: TRBD2
j_call: TRBJ2-2
clone_size: -
v_call: TRBV7-6

cdr3_aa: CASSQGTGASIQYF
cdr3_nt: TGTGCCAGCAGCCAAGGAACAGGGGCTTCCATTCAGTACTTC
d_call: TRBD1
j_call: TRBJ2-4
clone_size: -
v_call: TRBV4-2

cdr3_aa: CSGGRRNEQYF
cdr3_nt: TGCAGCGGGGGGAGGCGCAACGAGCAGTACTTC
d_call: -
j_call: TRBJ2-7
clone_size: -
v_call: TRBV29-1

cdr3_aa: CASSFEWRFIPEAFF
cdr3_nt: TGTGCCAGTAGTTTCGAATGGAGGTTCATTCCTGAAGCTTTCTTT
d_call: -
j_call: TRBJ1-1
clone_size: few
v_call: TRBV19

cdr3_aa: CAWSVQGPQPQHF
cdr3_nt: TGTGCCTGGAGTGTACAGGGGCCGCAGCCCCAGCATTTT
d_call: TRBD1
j_call: TRBJ1-5
clone_size: -
v_call: TRBV30

cdr3_aa: CASRQGTTEAFF
cdr3_nt: TGTGCCTCCCGGCAAGGGACAACTGAAGCTTTCTTT
d_call: -
j_call: TRBJ1-1
clone_size: few
v_call: TRBV6-6

cdr3_aa: CASSIEGRAYNEKLFF
cdr3_nt: TGTGCCAGTAGTATAGAGGGCAGGGCCTATAATGAAAAACTGTTTTTT
d_call: -
j_call: TRBJ1-4
clone_size: -
v_call: TRBV19

cdr3_aa: CASSLGQGAIYEQYF
cdr3_nt: TGTGCCAGCAGCTTAGGACAGGGGGCTATCTACGAGCAGTACTTC
d_call: TRBD1
j_call: TRBJ2-7
clone_size: -
v_call: TRBV11-3

cdr3_aa: CSAPSPGEQYF
cdr3_nt: TGCAGTGCTCCCTCCCCGGGGGAGCAGTACTTC
d_call: -
j_call: TRBJ2-7
clone_size: -
v_call: TRBV20-1

cdr3_aa: CASSSGQGPYEQYF
cdr3_nt: TGTGCCAGCAGCTCGGGACAGGGGCCCTACGAGCAGTACTTC
d_call: TRBD1
j_call: TRBJ2-7
clone_size: few
v_call: TRBV5-6

cdr3_aa: CASSPGQGATGELFF
cdr3_nt: TGTGCCAGCAGCCCGGGACAGGGGGCCACCGGGGAGCTGTTTTTT
d_call: TRBD1
j_call: TRBJ2-2
clone_size: once
v_call: TRBV27

cdr3_aa: CASSPGGNGGELFF
cdr3_nt: TGTGCCAGCAGCCCAGGGGGCAATGGCGGGGAGCTGTTTTTT
d_call: TRBD1
j_call: TRBJ2-2
clone_size: few
v_call: TRBV6-1

cdr3_aa: CASRGTGAYYGYTF
cdr3_nt: TGCGCCAGCAGGGGGACAGGCGCCTACTATGGCTACACCTTC
d_call: TRBD1
j_call: TRBJ1-2
clone_size: -
v_call: TRBV5-1

cdr3_aa: CASSLRAGAHEQFF
cdr3_nt: TGTGCCAGCAGCTTGAGGGCGGGGGCCCATGAGCAGTTCTTC
d_call: -
j_call: TRBJ2-1
clone_size: -
v_call: TRBV5-4

cdr3_aa: CASTQGGRNPYNEQFF
cdr3_nt: TGCGCCAGCACACAAGGAGGTAGAAACCCCTACAATGAGCAGTTCTTC
d_call: -
j_call: TRBJ2-1
clone_size: -
v_call: TRBV4-1

cdr3_aa: CAWSPAGGNNQPQHF
cdr3_nt: TGTGCCTGGAGCCCGGCAGGGGGGAACAATCAGCCCCAGCATTTT
d_call: TRBD1
j_call: TRBJ1-5
clone_size: -
v_call: TRBV30

cdr3_aa: CASSPYPTGAYEQYF
cdr3_nt: TGCGCCAGCAGCCCCTACCCTACAGGGGCCTACGAGCAGTACTTC
d_call: TRBD1
j_call: TRBJ2-7
clone_size: few
v_call: TRBV4-3

cdr3_aa: CASSLSEEAPDYGYTF
cdr3_nt: TGTGCCAGCAGCTTAAGTGAAGAAGCCCCGGACTATGGCTACACCTTC
d_call: -
j_call: TRBJ1-2
clone_size: -
v_call: TRBV7-3